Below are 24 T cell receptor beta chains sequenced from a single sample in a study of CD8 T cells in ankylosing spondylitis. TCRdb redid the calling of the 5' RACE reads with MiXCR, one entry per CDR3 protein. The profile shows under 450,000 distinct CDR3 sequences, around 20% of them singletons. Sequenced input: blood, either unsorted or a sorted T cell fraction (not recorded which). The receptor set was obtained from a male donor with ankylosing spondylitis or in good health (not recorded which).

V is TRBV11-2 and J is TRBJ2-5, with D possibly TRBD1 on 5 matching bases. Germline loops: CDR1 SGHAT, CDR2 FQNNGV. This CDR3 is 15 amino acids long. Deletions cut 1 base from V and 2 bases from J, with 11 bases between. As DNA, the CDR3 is TGTGCCAGCAGCTTAGTCTTGACAGAGCAAGAGACCCAGTACTTC. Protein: CASSLVLTEQETQYF.

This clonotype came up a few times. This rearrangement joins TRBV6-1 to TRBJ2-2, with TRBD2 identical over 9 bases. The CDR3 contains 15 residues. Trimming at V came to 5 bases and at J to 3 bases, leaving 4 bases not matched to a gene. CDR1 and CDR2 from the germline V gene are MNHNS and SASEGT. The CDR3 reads CASSRGGDYTGELFF. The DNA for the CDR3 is TGTGCCAGCAGTCGCGGGGGGGATTACACCGGGGAGCTGTTTTTT.

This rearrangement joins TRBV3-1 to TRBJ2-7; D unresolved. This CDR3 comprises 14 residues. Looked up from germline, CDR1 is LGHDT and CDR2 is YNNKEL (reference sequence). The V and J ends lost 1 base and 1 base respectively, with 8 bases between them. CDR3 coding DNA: TGTGCCAGCAGCCAAGTTCTCAAATCCTACGAGCAGTACTTC. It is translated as CASSQVLKSYEQYF.

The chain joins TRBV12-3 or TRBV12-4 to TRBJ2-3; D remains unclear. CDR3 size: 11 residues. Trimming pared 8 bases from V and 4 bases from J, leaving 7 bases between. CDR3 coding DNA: TGTGCCAGCGCCCGCTCAGATACGCAGTATTTT. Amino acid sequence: CASARSDTQYF.

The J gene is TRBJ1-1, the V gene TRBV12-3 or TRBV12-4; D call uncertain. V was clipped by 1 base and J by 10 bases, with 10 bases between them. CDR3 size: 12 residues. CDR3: CASSLGDTSAFF. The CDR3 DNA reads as TGTGCCAGCAGTTTAGGCGACACCTCAGCTTTCTTT.

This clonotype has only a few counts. The CDR3 DNA reads TGTGCCATCAGTGATAAGTTGTACAATGAGCAGTTCTTC. It translates to CAISDKLYNEQFF. The V call is TRBV10-3, the J call TRBJ2-1; D not certain. The germline gives CDR1 ENHRY, CDR2 SYGVKD. This CDR3 has 13 residues. The V gene lost 3 bases and the J gene lost 4 bases, with 7 bases spanning the gap.

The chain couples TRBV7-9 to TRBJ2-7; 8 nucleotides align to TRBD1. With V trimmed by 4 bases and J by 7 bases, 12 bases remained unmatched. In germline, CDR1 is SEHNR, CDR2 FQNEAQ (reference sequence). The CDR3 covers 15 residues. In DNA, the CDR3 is TGTGCCAGCAGCTCGTCGACAGGGGTAGACGTAGAGCAGTACTTC. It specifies CASSSSTGVDVEQYF.

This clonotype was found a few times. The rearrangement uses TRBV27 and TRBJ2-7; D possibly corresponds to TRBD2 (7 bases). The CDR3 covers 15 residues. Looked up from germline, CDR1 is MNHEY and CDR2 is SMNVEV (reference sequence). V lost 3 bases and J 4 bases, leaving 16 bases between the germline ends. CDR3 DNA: TGTGCCAGCAGTTTGGGGGCAAGGGGAGGGTACGAGCAGTACTTC. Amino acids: CASSLGARGGYEQYF.

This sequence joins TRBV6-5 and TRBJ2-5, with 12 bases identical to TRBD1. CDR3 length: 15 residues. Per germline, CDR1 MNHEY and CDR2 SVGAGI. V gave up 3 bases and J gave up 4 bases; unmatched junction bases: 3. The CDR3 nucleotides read TGTGCCAGCAGTTATGGGACAGGGGGCCCAGAGACCCAGTACTTC. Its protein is CASSYGTGGPETQYF.

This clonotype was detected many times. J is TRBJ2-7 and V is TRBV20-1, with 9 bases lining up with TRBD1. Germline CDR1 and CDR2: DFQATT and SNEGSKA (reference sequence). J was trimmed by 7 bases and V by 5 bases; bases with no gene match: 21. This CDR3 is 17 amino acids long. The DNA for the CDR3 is TGCAGTGCTTCCCGGGACAGGGACTACGATGACGCGGGTGAGCAGTACTTC. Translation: CSASRDRDYDDAGEQYF.

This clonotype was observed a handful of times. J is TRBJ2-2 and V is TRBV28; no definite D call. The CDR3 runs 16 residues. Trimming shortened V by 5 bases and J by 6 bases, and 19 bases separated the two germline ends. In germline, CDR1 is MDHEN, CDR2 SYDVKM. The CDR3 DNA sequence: TGTGCCAGCAGTACCCGGATCGACCGGTTTGCCGGGGAGCTGTTTTTT. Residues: CASSTRIDRFAGELFF.

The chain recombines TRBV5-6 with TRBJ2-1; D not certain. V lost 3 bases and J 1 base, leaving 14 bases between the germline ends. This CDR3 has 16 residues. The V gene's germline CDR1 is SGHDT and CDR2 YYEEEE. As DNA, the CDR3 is TGTGCCAGCAGCTCTAATAAGCTAACATCCTACAATGAGCAGTTCTTC. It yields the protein CASSSNKLTSYNEQFF. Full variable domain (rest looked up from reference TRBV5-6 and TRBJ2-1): DAGVTQSPTHLIKTRGQQVTLRCSPKSGHDTVSWYQQALGQGPQFIFQYYEEEERQRGNFPDRFSGHQFPNYSSELNVNALLLGDSALYLCASSSNKLTSYNEQFFGPGTRLTVL.

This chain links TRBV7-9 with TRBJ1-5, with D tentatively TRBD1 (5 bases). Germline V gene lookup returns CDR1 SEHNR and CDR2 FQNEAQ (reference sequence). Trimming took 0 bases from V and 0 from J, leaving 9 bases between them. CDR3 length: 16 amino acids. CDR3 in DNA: TGTGCCAGCAGCTTAGCGCACGGGGGTAGCAATCAGCCCCAGCATTTT. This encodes CASSLAHGGSNQPQHF.

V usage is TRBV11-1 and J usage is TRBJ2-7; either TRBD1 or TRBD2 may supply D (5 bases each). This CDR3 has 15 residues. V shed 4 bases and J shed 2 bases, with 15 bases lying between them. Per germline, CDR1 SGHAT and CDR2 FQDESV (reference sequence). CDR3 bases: TGTGCCAGCAGCTGGGGGACCTTAGCAACCTACGAGCAGTACTTC. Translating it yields CASSWGTLATYEQYF.

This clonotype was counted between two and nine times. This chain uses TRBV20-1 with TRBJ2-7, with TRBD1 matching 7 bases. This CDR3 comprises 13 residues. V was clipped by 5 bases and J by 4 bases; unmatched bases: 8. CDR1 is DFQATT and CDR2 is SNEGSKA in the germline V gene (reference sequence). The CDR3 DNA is TGCAGTGCTCAGACAGGGTCCGGATACGAGCAGTACTTC. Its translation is CSAQTGSGYEQYF.

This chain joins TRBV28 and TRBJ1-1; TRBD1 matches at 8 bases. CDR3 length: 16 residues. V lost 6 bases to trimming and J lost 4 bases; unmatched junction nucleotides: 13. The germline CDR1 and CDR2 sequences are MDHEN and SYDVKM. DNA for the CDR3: TGTGCCAGCAGCTACGGACAGGGTGCGGCTGGCACTGAAGCTTTCTTT. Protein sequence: CASSYGQGAAGTEAFF. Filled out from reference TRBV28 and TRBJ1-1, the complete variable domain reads DVKVTQSSRYLVKRTGEKVFLECVQDMDHENMFWYRQDPGLGLRLIYFSYDVKMKEKGDIPEGYSVSREKKERFSLILESASTNQTSMYLCASSYGQGAAGTEAFFGQGTRLTVV.

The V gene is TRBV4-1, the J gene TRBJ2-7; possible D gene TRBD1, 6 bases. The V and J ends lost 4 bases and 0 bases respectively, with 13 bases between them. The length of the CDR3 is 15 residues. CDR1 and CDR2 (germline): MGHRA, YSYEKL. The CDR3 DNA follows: TGCGCCAGCAGCCGCGTGACAGGCGCCTCCTACGAGCAGTACTTC. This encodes CASSRVTGASYEQYF.

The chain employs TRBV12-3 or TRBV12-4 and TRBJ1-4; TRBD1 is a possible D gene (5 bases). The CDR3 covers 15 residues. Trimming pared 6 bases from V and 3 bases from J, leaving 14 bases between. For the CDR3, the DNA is TGTGCCAGCAGCCCGGGGGGAGGCCCTAATGAAAAACTGTTTTTT. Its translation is CASSPGGGPNEKLFF.

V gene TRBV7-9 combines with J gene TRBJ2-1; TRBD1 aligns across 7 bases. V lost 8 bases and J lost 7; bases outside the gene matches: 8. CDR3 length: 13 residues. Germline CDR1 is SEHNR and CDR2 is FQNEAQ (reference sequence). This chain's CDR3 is CASPRGPGNEQFF. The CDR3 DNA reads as TGTGCCAGCCCTAGGGGGCCGGGAAATGAGCAGTTCTTC.

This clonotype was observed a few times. This chain's CDR3 is CSARDLGRGDVRSEQFF. Here the CDR3 DNA reads TGCAGTGCTAGAGATCTAGGGCGGGGGGATGTGAGGAGTGAGCAGTTCTTC. This sequence joins TRBV20-1 and TRBJ2-1; 8 nucleotides match TRBD2. Losses at the gene ends were 0 bases for V and 9 bases for J; bases not matched to a gene: 16. The V gene's germline CDR1 is DFQATT and CDR2 SNEGSKA (reference sequence). This CDR3 spans 17 amino acids.

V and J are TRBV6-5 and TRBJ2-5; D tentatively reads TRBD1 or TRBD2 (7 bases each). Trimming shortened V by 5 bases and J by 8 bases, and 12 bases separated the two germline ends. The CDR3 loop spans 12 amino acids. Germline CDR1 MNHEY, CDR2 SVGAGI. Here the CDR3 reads CASSQGGGTQYF. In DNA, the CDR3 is TGTGCCAGCAGTCAGGGGGGGGGCACCCAGTACTTC.

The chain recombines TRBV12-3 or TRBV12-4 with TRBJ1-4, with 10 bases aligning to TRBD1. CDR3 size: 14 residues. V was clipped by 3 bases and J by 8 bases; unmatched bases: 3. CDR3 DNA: TGTGCCAGCAGTTTCCGGGACAGGGGCGAAAAACTGTTTTTT. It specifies CASSFRDRGEKLFF.

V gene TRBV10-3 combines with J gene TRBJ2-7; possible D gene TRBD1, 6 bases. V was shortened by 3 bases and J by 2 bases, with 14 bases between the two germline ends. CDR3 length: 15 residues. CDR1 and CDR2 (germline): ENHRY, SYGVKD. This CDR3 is CAISDIGTRAYEQYF. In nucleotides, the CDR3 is TGTGCCATCAGTGATATTGGGACAAGAGCCTACGAGCAGTACTTC.

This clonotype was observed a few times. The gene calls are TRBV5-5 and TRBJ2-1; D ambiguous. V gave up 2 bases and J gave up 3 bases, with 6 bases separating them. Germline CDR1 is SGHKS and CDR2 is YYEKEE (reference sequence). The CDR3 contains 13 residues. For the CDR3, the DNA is TGTGCCAGCAGCTTTAGTGACTACAATGAGCAGTTCTTC. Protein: CASSFSDYNEQFF.